This T cell receptor beta chain comes out of a study of blood T cell repertoires in COVID-19. Source study methods: Amplification with reference gene primers provided the estimates of nucleated cell counts. Sequencing used immunoSEQ multiplex PCR; TCRdb keeps in-frame clones, though not all of them. V and J calls and clone size are those listed in that table; D and trimming were worked out from the DNA. The table has 150,000 to 200,000 clones, around 89% seen once. The clonotype originates from a man aged 40-49 years with active or convalescent COVID-19. Sequencing was carried out using peripheral blood.

The CDR3 DNA reads TGTGCCAGCAGCTTATGGGACTGGAACACCGGGGAGCTGTTTTTT. Protein product: CASSLWDWNTGELFF. The rearrangement joins TRBV7-9 to TRBJ2-2, with D possibly matching TRBD2 (6 bases). This CDR3 is built from 15 residues. Trimming cost V 2 bases and J 1 base, with 8 bases left between them. Germline V gene data show CDR1 as SEHNR and CDR2 as FQNEAQ (reference sequence).